What follows describes a single TCR beta chain. Germline loops: CDR1 SGHDT, CDR2 YYEEEE. The CDR3 has 14 residues. J was trimmed by 4 bases and V by 4 bases; bases with no gene match: 7. This sample is drawn from a study of siplizumab effects on memory and regulatory T cells. The protocol was immunoSEQ multiplex PCR, while the TCRdb copy is restricted to in-frame clones and leaves out a portion. The table shows roughly 97,000 clones, with over 90% occurring only once. The receptor's source is a human donor in good health. The chain joins TRBV5-6 to TRBJ1-2; 7 bases fit TRBD1. The sequencing input was Tregs sorted from blood. The DNA for the CDR3 is TGTGCCAGCAGCAGACCGGGACAGTCCTATGGCTACACCTTC. Its protein is CASSRPGQSYGYTF.